The 14 T cell receptor beta chains presented below share a single source sample, sequenced in a study of radiation and T cells in renal cell carcinoma. This table comes from immunoSEQ multiplex PCR, and its TCRdb copy is limited to in-frame clones, with some not included. The sample holds tens of thousands of clones, 47% seen once. Stated treatment: 15 Gy SBRT to primary tumor, nephrectomy 4 weeks later. The source material was tumor tissue, sampled from a patient whose treatment included radiotherapy and nephrectomy. These receptors all stem from a woman in her forties or fifties with renal cell carcinoma.

This clone was seen a handful of times. This rearrangement joins TRBV6-5 to TRBJ1-1, with 7 bases fitting TRBD1. V trimming: 6 bases; J trimming: 5 bases; junction bases outside the gene matches: 9. Germline V gene sequence: CDR1 MNHEY, CDR2 SVGAGI. The CDR3 length is 14 residues. CDR3 amino acids: CASRLHTGATEAFF. In DNA form, the CDR3 reads TGTGCCAGCAGACTCCATACAGGGGCGACTGAAGCTTTCTTT.

The V gene is TRBV4-3, the J gene TRBJ1-2; no reliable D call. The CDR3 spans 17 residues. V lost 1 base, J lost 6 bases, and 21 bases lay in between. Germline-derived CDR1 and CDR2 are LGHNA and YSLEER. The CDR3 sequence: CASSQGRWYVTDDGYTF. CDR3 bases: TGCGCCAGCAGCCAAGGCCGTTGGTATGTGACGGACGATGGCTACACCTTC.

J is TRBJ1-5 and V is TRBV6-1; no firm D call. Trimming left V 7 bases short and J 5 bases short, with 9 bases between. Germline assignment: CDR1 MNHNS and CDR2 SASEGT. The CDR3 has 12 residues. The CDR3 loop reads CASKVGDQPQHF. DNA of the CDR3: TGTGCCAGCAAGGTAGGCGATCAGCCCCAGCATTTT.

This chain connects TRBV6-1 to TRBJ1-1; D gene uncertain. Trimming took off 1 base at V and 4 bases at J, with 4 bases between the two ends. The CDR3 is 12 amino acids. Per germline, CDR1 MNHNS and CDR2 SASEGT. CDR3 bases: TGTGCCAGCAGTGAAGACAGCACTGAAGCTTTCTTT. It is translated as CASSEDSTEAFF.

The V gene is TRBV5-6, the J gene TRBJ2-5; D remains ambiguous. Germline V gene lookup returns CDR1 SGHDT and CDR2 YYEEEE. This CDR3 has 13 amino acids. The germline V and J ends were trimmed by 2 bases and 0 bases, with 5 bases remaining between them. The CDR3 bases are TGTGCCAGCAGCTTTGAGTACCAAGAGACCCAGTACTTC. It codes for CASSFEYQETQYF.

In DNA form, the CDR3 reads TGTGCCAGCAGTCACACCCTTGCAGGGAACTATGGCTACACCTTC. This gives the protein CASSHTLAGNYGYTF. J is TRBJ1-2 and V is TRBV6-5, with D maybe TRBD1 (5 bases). The V gene's germline CDR1 is MNHEY and CDR2 SVGAGI. With 5 bases removed from V and 2 bases from J, the gap between germline ends came to 15 bases. The CDR3 loop spans 15 amino acids.

This clone was observed at least ten times. The chain joins TRBV18 to TRBJ2-1; no clear D gene. The CDR3 extends over 13 amino acids. V shed 3 bases and J shed 6 bases, with 9 bases lying between them. In germline, CDR1 is KGHSH, CDR2 LQKENI. CDR3 in amino acids: CASSPYSGNEQFF. The CDR3 DNA sequence: TGTGCCAGCTCACCGTACTCAGGCAATGAGCAGTTCTTC.

This clone was seen only a few times. J is TRBJ1-5 and V is TRBV7-8, with TRBD1 matching 7 bases. This CDR3 region has 13 residues. V shed 8 bases and J 1 base; nucleotides not matched to a gene: 2. Per germline, CDR1 SGHVS and CDR2 FQNEAQ. The CDR3 reads CASGTASNQPQHF. Here the CDR3 DNA reads TGTGCCAGCGGGACAGCGAGCAATCAGCCCCAGCATTTT.

The rearrangement links TRBV7-8 to TRBJ1-2; TRBD1 matches 9 bases. The ends lost 5 bases at V and 1 base at J; junction bases unmatched: 5. The CDR3 covers 15 residues. CDR1 and CDR2 from the germline V gene are SGHVS and FQNEAQ. The CDR3 DNA follows: TGTGCCAGCAGCGCGGACAGGGGTTTTAACTATGGCTACACCTTC. This encodes CASSADRGFNYGYTF.

This clone was observed a few times. The chain carries TRBV6-5 and TRBJ1-2; perhaps TRBD1 as D (5 bases). Trimming cost V 4 bases and J 5 bases, with 17 bases left between them. The CDR3 totals 15 residues. Germline CDR1 and CDR2: MNHEY and SVGAGI. In nucleotides, the CDR3 is TGTGCCAGCAGTTCCCGCCTCGATTCAGGGTATGGCTACACCTTC. Protein sequence: CASSSRLDSGYGYTF.

This clone was counted once. The genes are TRBV18 and TRBJ2-7; possibly TRBD1 for D (6 bases). The CDR3 is made up of 16 amino acids. V shed 1 base and J shed 5 bases, with 18 bases lying between them. Germline CDR1 reads KGHSH; CDR2 reads LQKENI. CDR3 nucleotides: TGTGCCAGCTCACCACTCCTATACTCAGGGGTTAACGAGCAGTACTTC. This sequence encodes CASSPLLYSGVNEQYF.

The V call is TRBV5-1, the J call TRBJ2-3; 10 bases are shared with TRBD2. The germline V gene has CDR1 SGHRS and CDR2 YFSETQ. The CDR3 length is 17 residues. The junction had 5 bases not matched to a gene; V was cut back by 0 bases and J by 1 base. DNA for the CDR3: TGCGCCAGCAGCTTGGGAGCGGGGGGGCCGGGCACAGATACGCAGTATTTT. This encodes CASSLGAGGPGTDTQYF.

This chain uses TRBV2 with TRBJ1-5; D remains ambiguous. Germline CDR1 reads SNHLY; CDR2 reads FYNNEI. Trimming stripped 6 bases from V and 2 bases from J, with 8 bases between. This CDR3 spans 13 amino acids. This CDR3 is CASRVIGNQPQHF. CDR3 in DNA: TGTGCCAGCAGGGTAATTGGCAATCAGCCCCAGCATTTT.

This clone was counted a few times. The J gene is TRBJ1-1, the V gene TRBV7-3; D gene uncertain. V lost 3 bases, J lost 8 bases, and 10 bases lay in between. This CDR3 is 12 amino acids long. Looked up from germline, CDR1 is SGHTA and CDR2 is FQGTGA. The CDR3 region has the DNA TGTGCCAGCAGCTTCGACGGCCGCGAAGCTTTCTTT. As protein: CASSFDGREAFF.